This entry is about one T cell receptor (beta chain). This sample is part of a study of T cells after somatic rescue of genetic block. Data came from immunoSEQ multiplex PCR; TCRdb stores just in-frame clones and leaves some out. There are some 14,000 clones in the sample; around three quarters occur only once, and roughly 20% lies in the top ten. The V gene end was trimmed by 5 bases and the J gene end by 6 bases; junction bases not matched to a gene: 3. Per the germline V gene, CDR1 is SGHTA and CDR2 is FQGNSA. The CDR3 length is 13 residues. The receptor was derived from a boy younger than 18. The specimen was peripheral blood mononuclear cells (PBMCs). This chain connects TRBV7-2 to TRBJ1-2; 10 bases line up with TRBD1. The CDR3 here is CASSPGQGHGYTF. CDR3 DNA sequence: TGTGCCAGCAGCCCGGGACAGGGGCATGGCTACACCTTC.